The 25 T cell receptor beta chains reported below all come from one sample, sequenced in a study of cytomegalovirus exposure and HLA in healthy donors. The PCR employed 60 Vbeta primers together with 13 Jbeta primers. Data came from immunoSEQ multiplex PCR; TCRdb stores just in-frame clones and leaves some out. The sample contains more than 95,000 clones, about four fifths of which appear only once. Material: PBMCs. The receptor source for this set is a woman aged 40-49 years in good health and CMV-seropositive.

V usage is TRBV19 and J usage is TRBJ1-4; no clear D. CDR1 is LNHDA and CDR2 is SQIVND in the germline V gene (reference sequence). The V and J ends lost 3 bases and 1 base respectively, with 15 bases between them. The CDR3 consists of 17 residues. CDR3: CASSILMASGTNEKLFF. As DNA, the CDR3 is TGTGCCAGTAGTATTCTTATGGCTTCGGGAACTAATGAAAAACTGTTTTTT.

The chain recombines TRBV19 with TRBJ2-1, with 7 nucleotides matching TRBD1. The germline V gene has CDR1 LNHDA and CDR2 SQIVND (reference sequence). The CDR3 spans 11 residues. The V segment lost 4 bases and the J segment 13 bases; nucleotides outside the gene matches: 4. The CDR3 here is CASSRDSHQFF. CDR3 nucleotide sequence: TGTGCCAGTAGTAGGGACAGCCACCAGTTCTTC.

The CDR3 sequence: CASSALQNTEAFF. The CDR3 DNA sequence: TGTGCCAGCAGCGCGCTTCAGAACACTGAAGCTTTCTTT. This chain connects TRBV7-9 to TRBJ1-1; D is unclear. Germline V gene data show CDR1 as SEHNR and CDR2 as FQNEAQ (reference sequence). V lost 5 bases and J lost 1, with 8 bases in between. The CDR3 extends over 13 amino acids.

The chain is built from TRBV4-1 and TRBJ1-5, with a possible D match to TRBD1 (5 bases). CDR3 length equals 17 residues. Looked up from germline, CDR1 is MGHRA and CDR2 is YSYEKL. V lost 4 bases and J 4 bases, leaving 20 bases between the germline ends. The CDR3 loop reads CASSRRLGGAGNQPQHF. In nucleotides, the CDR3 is TGCGCCAGCAGCCGGCGACTGGGCGGGGCGGGGAATCAGCCCCAGCATTTT.

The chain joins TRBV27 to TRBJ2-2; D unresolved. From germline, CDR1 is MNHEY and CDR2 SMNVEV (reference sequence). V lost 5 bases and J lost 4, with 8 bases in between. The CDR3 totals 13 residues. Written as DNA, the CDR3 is TGTGCCAGCAGTCCCTCTTTCACCGGGGAGCTGTTTTTT. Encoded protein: CASSPSFTGELFF.

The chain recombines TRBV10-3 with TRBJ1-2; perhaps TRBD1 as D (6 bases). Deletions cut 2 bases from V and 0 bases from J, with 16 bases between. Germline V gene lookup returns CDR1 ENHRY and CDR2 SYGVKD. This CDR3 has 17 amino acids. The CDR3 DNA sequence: TGTGCCATCAGTGAGAAGACCGGGACACCTACTAACTATGGCTACACCTTC. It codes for CAISEKTGTPTNYGYTF.

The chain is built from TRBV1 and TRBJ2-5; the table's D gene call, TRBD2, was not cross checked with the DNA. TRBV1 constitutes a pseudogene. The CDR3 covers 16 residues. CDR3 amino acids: CTSSQESRGGEETQYF. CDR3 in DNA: TGCACCAGCAGCCAAGAGTCCCGGGGGGGTGAAGAGACCCAGTACTTC.

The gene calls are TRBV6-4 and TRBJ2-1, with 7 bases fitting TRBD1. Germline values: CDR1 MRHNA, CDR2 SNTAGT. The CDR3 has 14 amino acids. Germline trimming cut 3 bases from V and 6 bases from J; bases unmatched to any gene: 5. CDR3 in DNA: TGTGCCAGCAGTGATGGGCCAGGGGGCAATGAGCAGTTCTTC. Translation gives CASSDGPGGNEQFF.

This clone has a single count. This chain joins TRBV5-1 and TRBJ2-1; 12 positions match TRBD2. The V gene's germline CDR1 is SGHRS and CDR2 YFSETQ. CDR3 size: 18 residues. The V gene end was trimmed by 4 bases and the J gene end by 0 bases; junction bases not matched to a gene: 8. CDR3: CASSPETTSGSSYNEQFF. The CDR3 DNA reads TGCGCCAGCAGCCCCGAAACGACTAGCGGGAGCTCCTACAATGAGCAGTTCTTC.

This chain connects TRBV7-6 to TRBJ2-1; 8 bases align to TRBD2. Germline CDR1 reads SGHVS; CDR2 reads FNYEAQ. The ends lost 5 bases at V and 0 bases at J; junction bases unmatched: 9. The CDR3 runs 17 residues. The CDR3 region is CASSPNLAGSSYNEQFF. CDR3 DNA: TGTGCCAGCAGCCCTAATTTAGCGGGGAGCTCCTACAATGAGCAGTTCTTC.

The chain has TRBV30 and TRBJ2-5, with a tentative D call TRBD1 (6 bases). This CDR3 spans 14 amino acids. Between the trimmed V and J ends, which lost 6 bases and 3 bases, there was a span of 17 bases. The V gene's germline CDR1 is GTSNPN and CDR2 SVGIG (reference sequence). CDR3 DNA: TGTGCCTGTCCCAAATCAAACAGGGAAGAGACCCAGTACTTC. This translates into CACPKSNREETQYF.

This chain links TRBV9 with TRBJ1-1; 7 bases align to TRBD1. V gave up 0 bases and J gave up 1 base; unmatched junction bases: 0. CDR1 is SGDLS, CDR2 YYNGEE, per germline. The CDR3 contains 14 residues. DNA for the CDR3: TGTGCCAGCAGCGTAGGGACAGGGAACACTGAAGCTTTCTTT. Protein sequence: CASSVGTGNTEAFF.

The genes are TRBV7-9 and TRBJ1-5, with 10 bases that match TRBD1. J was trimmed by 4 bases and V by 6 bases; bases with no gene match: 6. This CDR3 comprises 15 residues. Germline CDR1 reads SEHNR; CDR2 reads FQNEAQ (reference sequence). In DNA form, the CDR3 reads TGTGCCAGCAGTTTTTCGGACAGGGGGAATCAGCCCCAGCATTTT. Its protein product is CASSFSDRGNQPQHF.

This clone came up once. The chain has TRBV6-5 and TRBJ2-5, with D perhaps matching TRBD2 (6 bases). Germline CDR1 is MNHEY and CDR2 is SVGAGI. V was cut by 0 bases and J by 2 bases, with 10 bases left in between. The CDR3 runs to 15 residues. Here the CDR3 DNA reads TGTGCCAGCAGTTACTCGATGGCGGGACAAGAGACCCAGTACTTC. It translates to CASSYSMAGQETQYF.

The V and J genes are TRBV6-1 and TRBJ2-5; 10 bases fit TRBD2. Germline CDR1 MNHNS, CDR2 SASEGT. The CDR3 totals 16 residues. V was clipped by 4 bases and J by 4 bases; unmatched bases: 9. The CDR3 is CASSVSSGSGGETQYF. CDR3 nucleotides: TGTGCCAGCAGTGTTTCTAGCGGGAGTGGGGGAGAGACCCAGTACTTC.

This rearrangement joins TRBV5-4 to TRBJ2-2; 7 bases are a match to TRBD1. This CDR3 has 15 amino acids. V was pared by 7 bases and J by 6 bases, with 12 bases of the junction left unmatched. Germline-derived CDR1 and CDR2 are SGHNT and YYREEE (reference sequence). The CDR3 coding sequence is TGTGCCAGCTCCGAGCGGCAGGGGGTCTCCGGGGAGCTGTTTTTT. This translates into CASSERQGVSGELFF.

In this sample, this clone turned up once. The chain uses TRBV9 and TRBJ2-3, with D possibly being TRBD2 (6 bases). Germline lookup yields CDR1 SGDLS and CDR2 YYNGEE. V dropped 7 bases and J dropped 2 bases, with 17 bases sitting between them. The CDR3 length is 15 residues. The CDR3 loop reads CASGEFTSPTDTQYF. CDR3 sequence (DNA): TGTGCCAGCGGAGAATTTACTAGCCCCACAGATACGCAGTATTTT.

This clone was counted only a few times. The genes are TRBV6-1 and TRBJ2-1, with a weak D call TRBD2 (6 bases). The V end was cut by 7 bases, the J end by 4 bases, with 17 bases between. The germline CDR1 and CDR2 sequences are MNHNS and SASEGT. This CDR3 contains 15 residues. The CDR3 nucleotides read TGTGCCAGCACCACCGGGACTGGAAGATACAATGAGCAGTTCTTC. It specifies CASTTGTGRYNEQFF.

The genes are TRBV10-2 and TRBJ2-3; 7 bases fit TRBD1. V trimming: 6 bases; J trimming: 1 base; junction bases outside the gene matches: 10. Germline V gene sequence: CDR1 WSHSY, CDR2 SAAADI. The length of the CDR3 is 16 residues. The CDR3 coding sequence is TGCGCCAGCAGACTAGGGGGCGGAACGGGCACAGATACGCAGTATTTT. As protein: CASRLGGGTGTDTQYF.

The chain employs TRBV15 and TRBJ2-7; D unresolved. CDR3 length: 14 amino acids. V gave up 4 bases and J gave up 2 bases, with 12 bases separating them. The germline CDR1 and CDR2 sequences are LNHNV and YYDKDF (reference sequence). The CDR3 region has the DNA TGTGCCACCAGCAAAAGAGAGAACCCCTACGAGCAGTACTTC. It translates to CATSKRENPYEQYF.

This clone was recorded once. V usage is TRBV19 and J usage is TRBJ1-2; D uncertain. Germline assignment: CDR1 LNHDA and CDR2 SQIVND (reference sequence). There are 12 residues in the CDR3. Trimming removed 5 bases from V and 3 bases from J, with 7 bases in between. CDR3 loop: CASSAQDYGYTF. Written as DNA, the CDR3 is TGTGCCAGTAGTGCCCAGGACTATGGCTACACCTTC.

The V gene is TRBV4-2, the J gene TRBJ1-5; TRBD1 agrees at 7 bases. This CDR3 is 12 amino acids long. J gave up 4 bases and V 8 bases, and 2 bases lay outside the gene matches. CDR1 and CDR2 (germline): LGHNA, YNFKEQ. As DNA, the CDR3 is TGTGCCAGCCGACAGGGTAATCAGCCCCAGCATTTT. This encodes CASRQGNQPQHF.

DNA of the CDR3: TGTGCCAGCAGCTTAGCGGGGGCAGATACGCAGTATTTT. The encoded protein is CASSLAGADTQYF. The genes are TRBV11-2 and TRBJ2-3, with TRBD2 as a possible D gene (6 bases). The V gene's germline CDR1 is SGHAT and CDR2 FQNNGV. The CDR3 covers 13 residues. V was shortened by 1 base and J by 4 bases, with 6 bases between the two germline ends. Together with reference TRBV11-2 and TRBJ2-3, the CDR3 gives the full variable domain: EAGVAQSPRYKIIEKRQSVAFWCNPISGHATLYWYQQILGQGPKLLIQFQNNGVVDDSQLPKDRFSAERLKGVDSTLKIQPAKLEDSAVYLCASSLAGADTQYFGPGTRLTVL.

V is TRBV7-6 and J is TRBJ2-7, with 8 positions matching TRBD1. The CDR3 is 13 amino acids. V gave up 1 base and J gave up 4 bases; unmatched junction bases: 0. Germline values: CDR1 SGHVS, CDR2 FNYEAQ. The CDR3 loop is CASSLGDRYEQYF. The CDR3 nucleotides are TGTGCCAGCAGCTTAGGGGACAGGTACGAGCAGTACTTC.

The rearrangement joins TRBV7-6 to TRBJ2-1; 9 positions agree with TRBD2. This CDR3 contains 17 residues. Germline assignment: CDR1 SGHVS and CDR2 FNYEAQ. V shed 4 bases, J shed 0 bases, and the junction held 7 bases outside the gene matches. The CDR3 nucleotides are TGTGCCAGCAGCTCCCCTAGCGGGGTATCCTCCTACAATGAGCAGTTCTTC. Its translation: CASSSPSGVSSYNEQFF.